A single sample gave rise to the 32 T cell receptor beta chains below, sequenced in a study of chemoradiotherapy in HPV16-positive cancers. Measured with immunoSEQ multiplex PCR; TCRdb has only the in-frame clones, and not every one. This repertoire shows roughly 900 clones, 80% to 90% found once; its top ten account for 7.7%. The source was tumor tissue, collected from a patient who underwent chemoradiotherapy. These receptors were taken from a human donor with HPV-associated anogenital cancer.

The CDR3 region is CASSMQAGLGEQYF. The DNA of the CDR3 is TGTGCCAGTAGTATGCAGGCAGGACTTGGGGAGCAGTACTTC. The chain joins TRBV19 to TRBJ2-7; D may be TRBD2 (5 bases). The germline V gene has CDR1 LNHDA and CDR2 SQIVND (reference sequence). The germline V and J ends were trimmed by 3 bases and 7 bases, with 16 bases remaining between them. The CDR3 consists of 14 residues.

This chain joins TRBV27 and TRBJ2-3; D gene unclear. The CDR3 contains 13 residues. V was shortened by 3 bases and J by 8 bases, with 12 bases between the two germline ends. CDR1 is MNHEY and CDR2 is SMNVEV in the germline V gene (reference sequence). The CDR3 here is CASSFVGVGTQYF. The CDR3, as DNA: TGTGCCAGCAGTTTCGTTGGGGTTGGTACGCAGTATTTT.

This chain joins TRBV19 and TRBJ2-2; TRBD2 aligns across 7 bases. V lost 5 bases, J lost 1 base, and 4 bases stayed unmatched. The CDR3 spans 15 residues. The germline CDR1 and CDR2 sequences are LNHDA and SQIVND (reference sequence). CDR3: CASSWEGLNTGELFF. The CDR3 nucleotides read TGTGCCAGTAGTTGGGAGGGCCTGAACACCGGGGAGCTGTTTTTT.

In its sample, this clone was seen once. This sequence joins TRBV15 and TRBJ2-1; tentative D call: TRBD1 (6 bases). With 0 bases removed from V and 8 bases from J, the gap between germline ends came to 17 bases. There are 16 residues in the CDR3. The germline CDR1 and CDR2 sequences are LNHNV and YYDKDF (reference sequence). CDR3 amino acids: CATSRDVLDRSHEQFF. The DNA for the CDR3 is TGTGCCACCAGCAGAGATGTCCTGGACAGAAGTCATGAGCAGTTCTTC.

The chain combines TRBV5-1 with TRBJ2-4, with TRBD2 as a possible D gene (7 bases). The CDR3 has 13 amino acids. CDR1 and CDR2 from the germline V gene are SGHRS and YFSETQ. Trimming took 3 bases from V and 9 from J, leaving 13 bases between them. The CDR3 region is CASSSEGGSIQYF. The CDR3 DNA reads TGCGCCAGCAGCTCTGAGGGGGGGAGCATTCAGTACTTC.

This chain connects TRBV11-3 to TRBJ1-2; D unresolved. From germline, CDR1 is SGHNT and CDR2 YENEEA. This CDR3 has 13 residues. Deletions cut 2 bases from V and 4 bases from J, with 8 bases between. In DNA, the CDR3 is TGTGCCAGCAGCTTACGACCCGGCTATGGCTACACCTTC. Protein product: CASSLRPGYGYTF.

This chain links TRBV6-5 with TRBJ1-1; tentatively, D is TRBD1 (6 bases). Trimming removed 2 bases from V and 11 bases from J, with 24 bases in between. Germline V gene data show CDR1 as MNHEY and CDR2 as SVGAGI. The CDR3 extends over 16 amino acids. The CDR3 spells CASSYGDRGRGDGAFF. The CDR3 DNA reads as TGTGCCAGCAGTTACGGCGATAGAGGCAGGGGCGACGGGGCTTTCTTT.

The chain links TRBV6-5 to TRBJ2-7, with 10 nucleotides matching TRBD1. V lost 4 bases to trimming and J lost 3 bases; unmatched junction nucleotides: 6. The CDR3 is made up of 15 amino acids. Germline CDR1 and CDR2: MNHEY and SVGAGI. In nucleotides, the CDR3 is TGTGCCAGCAGTTCGACAGGGGGCCTTTACTACGAGCAGTACTTC. Protein product: CASSSTGGLYYEQYF.

The chain carries TRBV6-1 and TRBJ2-2, with D perhaps given as TRBD1 or TRBD2 (5 bases each). Germline-derived CDR1 and CDR2 are MNHNS and SASEGT. V lost 4 bases, J lost 3 bases, and 9 bases lay in between. The CDR3 has 14 amino acids. CDR3: CASSGRGYTGELFF. CDR3 bases: TGTGCCAGCAGTGGCCGGGGCTACACCGGGGAGCTGTTTTTT.

The CDR3 loop reads CASSLATGTEWFF. Written as DNA, the CDR3 is TGCGCCAGCAGCTTGGCGACCGGGACGGAGTGGTTTTTT. The chain employs TRBV5-1 and TRBJ1-4; tentatively, D is TRBD1 (5 bases). The length of the CDR3 is 13 residues. Germline V gene lookup returns CDR1 SGHRS and CDR2 YFSETQ. Deletions cut 0 bases from V and 16 bases from J, with 16 bases between.

This rearrangement joins TRBV9 to TRBJ2-3; 8 nucleotides agree with TRBD2. The germline gives CDR1 SGDLS, CDR2 YYNGEE. CDR3 size: 15 residues. The J segment lost 6 bases and the V segment lost 5 bases, leaving 11 bases of the junction unmatched. CDR3 DNA sequence: TGTGCCAGCAGTCGTCTAGCGGGTCCCGGGGATACGCAGTATTTT. Translated, it gives CASSRLAGPGDTQYF.

The rearrangement links TRBV18 to TRBJ2-1, with 11 positions matching TRBD2. The CDR3 runs 16 residues. The germline V gene has CDR1 KGHSH and CDR2 LQKENI. J lost 4 bases, V lost 4 bases, and 6 bases had no gene match. The CDR3 region has the DNA TGTGCCAGCTCACATGCCGGGACTAGCGGTTACAATGAGCAGTTCTTC. The encoded protein is CASSHAGTSGYNEQFF. The full variable domain, rest sourced from reference TRBV18 and TRBJ2-1, is NAGVMQNPRHLVRRRGQEARLRCSPMKGHSHVYWYRQLPEEGLKFMVYLQKENIIDESGMPKERFSAEFPKEGPSILRIQQVVRGDSAAYFCASSHAGTSGYNEQFFGPGTRLTVL.

J is TRBJ2-3 and V is TRBV5-4; TRBD1 matches 9 bases. The CDR3 runs to 15 residues. V was clipped by 4 bases and J by 4 bases; unmatched bases: 7. Germline loops: CDR1 SGHNT, CDR2 YYREEE (reference sequence). This CDR3 reads CASSPGTGSPDTQYF. CDR3 DNA sequence: TGTGCCAGCAGCCCCGGGACAGGGTCGCCAGATACGCAGTATTTT. Full variable domain (missing parts from reference TRBV5-4 and TRBJ2-3): ETGVTQSPTHLIKTRGQQVTLRCSSQSGHNTVSWYQQALGQGPQFIFQYYREEENGRGNFPPRFSGLQFPNYSSELNVNALELDDSALYLCASSPGTGSPDTQYFGPGTRLTVL.

Here the CDR3 reads CASSLQGATTEAFF. DNA of the CDR3: TGTGCCAGCAGCTTACAGGGGGCAACTACTGAAGCTTTCTTT. The chain joins TRBV7-2 to TRBJ1-1, with 8 nucleotides matching TRBD1. The trim removed 2 bases at V and 5 bases at J, leaving 4 bases unmatched. The germline V gene has CDR1 SGHTA and CDR2 FQGNSA. The CDR3 runs 14 residues.

This sequence joins TRBV5-6 and TRBJ2-7; TRBD1 matches 8 bases. V lost 7 bases to trimming and J lost 5 bases; unmatched junction nucleotides: 11. Germline V lookup: CDR1 SGHDT, CDR2 YYEEEE. This CDR3 is 14 amino acids long. The CDR3 nucleotides are TGTGCCAGCCCCATGGGAAGGACAGGGAACGAGCAGTACGTC. Its protein product is CASPMGRTGNEQYV.

The chain recombines TRBV5-8 with TRBJ2-1, with no clear D. Trimming shortened V by 0 bases and J by 9 bases, and 16 bases separated the two germline ends. CDR3 length: 15 amino acids. In germline, CDR1 is SGHTS, CDR2 YDEGEE. The CDR3 DNA sequence: TGTGCCAGCAGCTTGGAGTCCCCGCAGGACCTTGAGCAGTTCTTC. This gives the protein CASSLESPQDLEQFF.

The chain couples TRBV7-9 to TRBJ1-4; 8 bases agree with TRBD1. The CDR3 has 15 residues. J gave up 0 bases and V 6 bases, and 3 bases lay outside the gene matches. Germline V gene data show CDR1 as SEHNR and CDR2 as FQNEAQ (reference sequence). This chain's CDR3 is CASSDRGTTNEKLFF. The CDR3 DNA reads TGTGCCAGCAGTGACAGGGGAACAACTAATGAAAAACTGTTTTTT.

The J gene is TRBJ2-3, the V gene TRBV7-2, with D perhaps TRBD2 (7 bases). The V gene lost 5 bases and the J gene lost 3 bases, with 15 bases spanning the gap. Germline lookup yields CDR1 SGHTA and CDR2 FQGNSA. The CDR3 is 15 amino acids. Here the CDR3 DNA reads TGTGCCAGCAGCCCAACTGGGGGGGCGACAGATACGCAGTATTTT. Encoded protein: CASSPTGGATDTQYF. Full variable domain (rest looked up from reference TRBV7-2 and TRBJ2-3): GAGVSQSPSNKVTEKGKDVELRCDPISGHTALYWYRQSLGQGLEFLIYFQGNSAPDKSGLPSDRFSAERTGGSVSTLTIQRTQQEDSAVYLCASSPTGGATDTQYFGPGTRLTVL.

The chain combines TRBV6-6 with TRBJ1-1, with D possibly being TRBD1 (5 bases). Germline assignment: CDR1 MNHNY and CDR2 SVGAGI (reference sequence). This CDR3 comprises 14 residues. Trimming stripped 3 bases from V and 6 bases from J, with 14 bases between. The CDR3, as DNA: TGTGCCAGCAGTTATAATCATGGGGGACCTGAAGCTTTCTTT. Its translation: CASSYNHGGPEAFF.

V usage is TRBV5-8 and J usage is TRBJ2-1; D not certain. CDR3 size: 14 residues. Trimming removed 3 bases from V and 7 bases from J, with 14 bases in between. In germline, CDR1 is SGHTS, CDR2 YDEGEE. The CDR3 DNA sequence: TGTGCCAGCAGCTGGAACCAGCCTGGTAATGAGCAGTTCTTC. Protein product: CASSWNQPGNEQFF.

The chain combines TRBV18 with TRBJ2-7; TRBD1 might be the D (5 bases). V was shortened by 3 bases and J by 6 bases, with 15 bases between the two germline ends. The CDR3 totals 14 residues. Germline V gives CDR1 KGHSH, CDR2 LQKENI. CDR3 sequence reads: CASSPRATGSEQYF. CDR3 in DNA: TGTGCCAGCTCACCGCGTGCCACAGGATCCGAGCAGTACTTC. Variable domain in full (rest from reference TRBV18 and TRBJ2-7): NAGVMQNPRHLVRRRGQEARLRCSPMKGHSHVYWYRQLPEEGLKFMVYLQKENIIDESGMPKERFSAEFPKEGPSILRIQQVVRGDSAAYFCASSPRATGSEQYFGPGTRLTVT.

This clone was observed a single time. The genes are TRBV5-1 and TRBJ2-3; D possibly matches TRBD1 or TRBD2 (5 bases each). V shed 4 bases and J shed 3 bases, with 18 bases lying between them. CDR1 and CDR2 from the germline V gene are SGHRS and YFSETQ. The CDR3 has 16 residues. CDR3 loop: CASSPPRDAATDTQYF. In nucleotides, the CDR3 is TGCGCCAGCAGCCCTCCCCGGGACGCAGCTACAGATACGCAGTATTTT.

J is TRBJ2-3 and V is TRBV19, with 9 bases that match TRBD1. With V trimmed by 4 bases and J by 2 bases, 4 bases remained unmatched. The CDR3 covers 15 residues. Per the germline V gene, CDR1 is LNHDA and CDR2 is SQIVND (reference sequence). DNA of the CDR3: TGTGCCAGTAGTAAGGGACAGGGACACACAGATACGCAGTATTTT. Translating it yields CASSKGQGHTDTQYF.

This sequence joins TRBV10-3 and TRBJ1-2, with D tentatively TRBD1 (5 bases). V was pared by 1 base and J by 6 bases, with 6 bases between. This CDR3 comprises 12 residues. Germline V gene lookup returns CDR1 ENHRY and CDR2 SYGVKD. The CDR3 DNA is TGTGCCATCAGTGAGTTGGGGGATGGCTACACCTTC. It yields the protein CAISELGDGYTF.

In its sample, this clone was seen a few times. This chain links TRBV2 with TRBJ1-1; TRBD1 matches at 9 bases. With 8 bases clipped from V and 7 bases from J, the junction kept 5 bases outside the gene matches. This CDR3 comprises 12 residues. Per germline, CDR1 SNHLY and CDR2 FYNNEI. The CDR3 loop reads CASHGTGHEAFF. The CDR3 coding sequence is TGTGCCAGCCACGGGACAGGGCATGAAGCTTTCTTT.

The CDR3 loop reads CASPRFRGTEAFF. As DNA, the CDR3 is TGTGCCAGCCCGCGGTTCAGGGGCACTGAAGCTTTCTTT. The V gene is TRBV21-1, the J gene TRBJ1-1; the table assigns TRBD1, which was not confirmed against the DNA. TRBV21-1 is given as a pseudogene. The CDR3 sequence is 13 residues long.

Here the CDR3 reads CASSFKRQGNTEAFF. In DNA form, the CDR3 reads TGTGCCAGCAGCTTCAAGAGACAGGGGAACACTGAAGCTTTCTTT. This chain links TRBV7-8 with TRBJ1-1; 7 nucleotides match TRBD1. The V gene's germline CDR1 is SGHVS and CDR2 FQNEAQ. The CDR3 is 15 amino acids. Losses at the gene ends were 3 bases for V and 1 base for J; bases not matched to a gene: 5.

J is TRBJ2-7 and V is TRBV19; 12 bases are shared with TRBD1. In germline, CDR1 is LNHDA, CDR2 SQIVND (reference sequence). The V and J ends lost 3 bases and 5 bases, in that order; junction bases with no gene match: 5. This CDR3 spans 15 amino acids. In DNA, the CDR3 is TGTGCCAGTAGTATCACGGGGACAGGGGGCAACGAGCAGTACTTC. Protein product: CASSITGTGGNEQYF. The entire variable domain, with the rest obtained from reference TRBV19 and TRBJ2-7, is as follows: DGGITQSPKYLFRKEGQNVTLSCEQNLNHDAMYWYRQDPGQGLRLIYYSQIVNDFQKGDIAEGYSVSREKKESFPLTVTSAQKNPTAFYLCASSITGTGGNEQYFGPGTRLTVT.

This clone was recorded only once. The chain is built from TRBV30 and TRBJ2-5; TRBD2 might be the D (5 bases). The ends were cut back, 2 bases at V and 5 bases at J, with 12 bases in the middle. There are 13 residues in the CDR3. Germline V gives CDR1 GTSNPN, CDR2 SVGIG (reference sequence). CDR3 in DNA: TGTGCCTGGAGTCCAACGGGGTTGGAGACCCAGTACTTC. Protein sequence: CAWSPTGLETQYF.

The rearrangement uses TRBV29-1 and TRBJ2-1; TRBD2 matches at 8 bases. Germline V gene data show CDR1 as SQVTM and CDR2 as ANQGSEA. After removal of 3 bases from V and 10 bases from J, the junction contained 17 bases not matched to a gene. CDR3 length: 16 amino acids. CDR3 coding DNA: TGCAGCGTTGAGCCAGCCCCGGGACTAGGGGTCCGGGAGCAGTTCTTC. This encodes CSVEPAPGLGVREQFF.

The chain carries TRBV7-9 and TRBJ2-1; no reliable D call. Per germline, CDR1 SEHNR and CDR2 FQNEAQ (reference sequence). V lost 1 base and J lost 2, with 9 bases in between. The CDR3 consists of 15 residues. The CDR3 DNA follows: TGTGCCAGCAGCTTAGTGGGCGGACCCTACAATGAGCAGTTCTTC. Protein product: CASSLVGGPYNEQFF.

The chain uses TRBV7-9 and TRBJ2-1; tentatively, D is TRBD1 (6 bases). V lost 5 bases and J 10 bases, leaving 24 bases between the germline ends. Germline V CDR1 and CDR2: SEHNR, FQNEAQ (reference sequence). The CDR3 totals 16 residues. CDR3 nucleotides: TGTGCCAGCAGCCTTACAGGGAAGAGGGTAGGTGGAGAGCAGTTCTTC. Amino acids: CASSLTGKRVGGEQFF.